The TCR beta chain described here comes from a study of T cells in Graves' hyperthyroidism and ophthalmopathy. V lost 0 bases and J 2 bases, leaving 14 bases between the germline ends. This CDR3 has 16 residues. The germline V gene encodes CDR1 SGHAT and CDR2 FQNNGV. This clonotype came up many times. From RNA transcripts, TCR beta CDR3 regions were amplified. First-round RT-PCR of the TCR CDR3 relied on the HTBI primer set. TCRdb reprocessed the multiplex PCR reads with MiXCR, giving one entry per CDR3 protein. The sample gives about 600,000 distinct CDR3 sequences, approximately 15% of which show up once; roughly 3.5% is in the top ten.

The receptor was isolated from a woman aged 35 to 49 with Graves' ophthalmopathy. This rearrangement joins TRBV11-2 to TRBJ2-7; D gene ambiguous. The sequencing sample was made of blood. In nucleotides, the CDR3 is TGTGCCAGCAGCTTAGATTGGTCAGGAGTTGCCTACGAGCAGTACTTC. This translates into CASSLDWSGVAYEQYF.